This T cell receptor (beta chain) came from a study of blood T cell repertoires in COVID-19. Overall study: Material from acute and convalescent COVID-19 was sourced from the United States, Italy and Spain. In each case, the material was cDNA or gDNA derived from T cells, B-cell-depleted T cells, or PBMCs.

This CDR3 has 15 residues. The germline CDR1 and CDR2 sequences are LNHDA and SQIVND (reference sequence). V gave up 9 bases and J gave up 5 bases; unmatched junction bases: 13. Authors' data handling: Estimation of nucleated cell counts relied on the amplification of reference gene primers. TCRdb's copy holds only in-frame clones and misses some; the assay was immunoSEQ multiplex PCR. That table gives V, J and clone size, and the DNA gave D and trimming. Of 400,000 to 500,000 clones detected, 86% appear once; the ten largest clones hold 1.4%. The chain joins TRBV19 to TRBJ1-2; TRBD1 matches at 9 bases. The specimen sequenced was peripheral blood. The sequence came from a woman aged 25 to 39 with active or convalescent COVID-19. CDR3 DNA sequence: TGTGCCAGCGCAACTACTACCGGGACAGGGTATGGCTACACCTTC. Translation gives CASATTTGTGYGYTF.